This T cell receptor (beta chain) emerged from a study of CD8 T cells in Susac syndrome. Points from the study as a whole: By the study's own acknowledgment, its TCR sequencing and HLA analysis included relatively few individuals.

The germline V and J ends were trimmed by 2 bases and 10 bases, with 19 bases remaining between them. The V gene's germline CDR1 is MGHRA and CDR2 YSYEKL. The length of the CDR3 is 15 residues. RNA, at about 0.45 to 1 ug, was reverse transcribed with random hexamers. Amplification of TCR beta CDR3 was carried out by immunoSEQ multiplex PCR, which covered 54 Vbeta and 13 Jbeta segments. TCRdb reanalysed the immunoSEQ multiplex PCR reads using MiXCR and keeps one entry per CDR3 protein. The sample includes approximately 140,000 distinct CDR3 sequences, over 75% of them seen just once. In blood CD8+ and CD4+ T cells, TCR beta underwent sequencing. Both CD4+ and CD8+ T cells were negatively isolated, and TEMRA cells underwent FACS enrichment. As for this clonotype: As yet, its antigen is unknown.

The chain is built from TRBV4-1 and TRBJ2-3; tentatively, D is TRBD2 (5 bases). The sample consisted of CD8+ T cells from PBMCs. The receptor's source is a human donor with multiple sclerosis. In DNA form, the CDR3 reads TGCGCCAGCAGCCAAAGGATCGGACTCAAAAGGGCGCAGTATTTT. Its protein is CASSQRIGLKRAQYF.